The TCR beta chain under discussion was sequenced for a study of T and B cells in COVID-19 patients (dated by TCRdb to the early 2020s). About the full investigation: Using TRB and IGH repertoire sequencing of peripheral blood, the study characterized adaptive immunity in COVID-19 patients who had active infection or had recovered. A recovered cohort comprised roughly 18 patients contributing 20 samples, mostly after mild to moderate COVID-19 managed as outpatients. Median age was around 37 years in the recovered cohort versus approximately 63 years in the active-infection cohort. In the active-infection cohort, about 60% of the roughly 20 patients were critically ill and required mechanical ventilation or ECMO. In the active-infection cohort, 18 of 20 patients had comorbidities linked to unfavorable COVID-19 outcome. The TCR and BCR sequence repository comprised a few dozen patients and 70 or so time points, with over 8 million TCR sequences analysed. A couple of patients belonged to both the recovered and active cohorts because samples were available from active disease and after recovery. An age-matched reference group of approximately 39 healthy donors negative for COVID-19 antibodies served as the comparison for repertoire analyses. Up to roughly 10 follow-up blood samples were collected per patient, with some samples spanning different disease stages in the same individual.

The run used an Illumina MiSeq. Multiplex PCR with BIOMED2 TRB-A/B primer pools was used to amplify TRB rearrangements. Illumina-compatible adapters and 7-nucleotide sample barcodes were attached to the amplicons in two consecutive PCRs. Phusion HS II polymerase was used for all library PCRs. The amplicons were purified from gel with the NucleoSpin Gel and PCR Clean-up kit, measured on Qubit, and then pooled at 3.5 to 4 nM. Amplicon pool quality was checked on an Agilent 2100 Bioanalyzer before Illumina next-generation sequencing. As for the original processing: Annotation of TRB rearrangements was done in MiXCR 3.0.8 with the default MiXCR reference library. Non-productive reads and sequences with fewer than 2 reads were excluded, and each unique CDR3 nucleotide sequence counted as one clone. Clonality, diversity, richness and V-J gene usage were computed in R 3.5.1. GLIPH2 was used to cluster TCRs based on CDR3 similarity, and OLGA was used to calculate the generation probabilities. GLIPH2 clusters were kept only if they contained at least four unique TCR clonotypes found in at least three individuals. The public sequencing data were trimmed at Q25 with fastp and processed into clonotypes with MiXCR by TCRdb, which kept only in-frame beta chains. A single entry per CDR3 protein holds the most common genes and DNA from its merged rows. What appears here as the V and J calls and clone size reflects TCRdb's work, not the paper's. This sample lists around 8,000 distinct CDR3 sequences; 20% to 30% were detected once. The ten largest make up about a sixth of the sample.

Trimming removed 4 bases from V and 4 bases from J, leaving 16 bases between the germline ends. CDR1 LNHDA and CDR2 SQIVND were looked up in the germline V gene (reference sequence). From the cysteine up to the phenylalanine, the CDR3 has a length of 15 residues. Only CDR3 DNA remains: 45 bases, in frame from the first base. TRB repertoires were amplified from 250-500 ng of genomic DNA extracted from blood. Study-wide conclusions, independent of this receptor: During active COVID-19 the TRB repertoires were highly clonal, but at recovery diversity and richness rose above the levels seen in healthy donors. Specific T cell subsets (CD4+/Treg/CD8+) and sorted SARS-CoV-2-responsive or tetramer+ T cells had not yet been sequenced, and these experiments were ongoing. Blood samples from mildly ill patients during symptoms and early samples from severe cases were scarce. The cohort was considered too small for HLA contributions to COVID-19 susceptibility or severity to be assessed. A total of some 2,400 exclusive TCR clusters, including 30 to 40 low-pGen clusters, were found in the recovered cohort. TRBV/TRBJ gene usage was reported as strongly skewed in patients with COVID-19. It was stated that prospective validation of the reported TCR clusters was required before the clusters could be put to clinical use.

Comment on this clonotype: Its antigen specificity is not known. No base-level quality is on record; no much larger clone is a single base apart.

This receptor was obtained from a human donor with active COVID-19. The V and J genes are TRBV19 and TRBJ1-1, with the D gene too uncertain to name. The sample consisted of blood. The base sequence is TGTGCCAGTAGTACCTCCGTAGGGCCGGCCACTGAAGCTTTCTTT. This codes for CASSTSVGPATEAFF.